The rows below give T cell receptor beta chains drawn from one sample of a study of blood T cell repertoires in COVID-19. Assay used: immunoSEQ multiplex PCR; TCRdb lists only in-frame clones, some missing. The table shows roughly 280,000 clones, with about nine tenths occurring only once. The sequenced sample was PBMCs or T cells enriched from blood (not recorded which). The receptors were gathered from a woman in her twenties or thirties with acute COVID-19. CDR3s include the opening cysteine and the closing phenylalanine or tryptophan. Each record gives: CDR3 length, clone size, V gene, D gene, J gene, CDR3 DNA, CDR3 protein. D genes are given only for firm matches. A row's size may be missing; if present it is once, few, many or a size class.

13	NA	TRBV28	NA	TRBJ2-1	TGTGCCAGCAGTTTATCGACGGGTTATGAGCAGTTCTTC	CASSLSTGYEQFF
18	NA	TRBV19	NA	TRBJ1-5	TGTGCCAGTAGGGACCGACTCGGCAGGGCAATTAGCAATCAGCCCCAGCATTTT	CASRDRLGRAISNQPQHF
15	once	TRBV4-3	NA	TRBJ2-2	TGCGCCAGCAGCCGACTCTTTCAGGGGACCGGGGAGCTGTTTTTT	CASSRLFQGTGELFF
15	NA	TRBV9	NA	TRBJ1-6	TGTGCCAGCAGCGACCAGGGTGTGGGTGGTTCACCCCTCCACTTT	CASSDQGVGGSPLHF
14	NA	TRBV27	NA	TRBJ2-5	TGTGCCAGCAGTGTCAGGGGAAGCCAAGAGACCCAGTACTTC	CASSVRGSQETQYF
13	NA	TRBV28	TRBD1	TRBJ2-5	TGTGCCAGCAGCCAAACAGGGGTGGAGACCCAGTACTTC	CASSQTGVETQYF
20	NA	TRBV30	NA	TRBJ1-6	TGTGCCTGGAGGGGGGAAGACACGGACAGTCACTTATCGGATAATTCACCCCTCCACTTT	CAWRGEDTDSHLSDNSPLHF
13	NA	TRBV7-9	TRBD1	TRBJ2-7	TGTGCCAGCAGCGAGGGACAGACCTACGAGCAGTACTTC	CASSEGQTYEQYF
15	NA	TRBV5-1	NA	TRBJ2-1	TGCGCCAGCAGCTTGGCCGGCGGGAAGGTCAATGAGCAGTTCTTC	CASSLAGGKVNEQFF
16	NA	TRBV28	TRBD1	TRBJ1-1	TGTGCCAGCAGTCAAACCTACGGACAGGGTTTAGCTGAAGCTTTCTTT	CASSQTYGQGLAEAFF
21	NA	TRBV9	TRBD2	TRBJ2-1	TGTGCCAGCAGCCTAAACTCCGGGACTAGCGTCTCCAGGAGCTCCTACAATGAGCAGTTCTTC	CASSLNSGTSVSRSSYNEQFF
17	few	TRBV19	NA	TRBJ1-3	TGTGCCAGTAGTGCCGCAGGACATCTCTTCTCTGGAAACACCATATATTTT	CASSAAGHLFSGNTIYF
15	NA	TRBV6-5	TRBD2	TRBJ2-3	TGTGCCAGCAGGTCGACTAGCGGGAGCACAGATACGCAGTATTTT	CASRSTSGSTDTQYF
16	NA	TRBV6-5	TRBD2	TRBJ2-3	TGTGCCAGCAGTTACTCAGGACTAGCGGGAACAGATACGCAGTATTTT	CASSYSGLAGTDTQYF
13	once	TRBV13	TRBD2	TRBJ2-5	TGTGCTAGCAGGCGGGGGGGACAAGAGACCCAGTACTTC	CASRRGGQETQYF
16	NA	TRBV4-3	TRBD1	TRBJ1-1	TGCGCCAGCAGCCAAGGGGGACAGGGATTGAACACTGAAGCTTTCTTT	CASSQGGQGLNTEAFF
14	NA	TRBV19	TRBD1	TRBJ2-3	TGTGCCACCGGTAGGACAGGGGGCACAGATACGCAGTATTTT	CATGRTGGTDTQYF
15	NA	TRBV3-1/TRBV3-2	TRBD1	TRBJ2-3	TGTGCCAGCAGCCAAGAGGGACAGTTCACAGATACGCAGTATTTT	CASSQEGQFTDTQYF
17	NA	TRBV10-2	TRBD2	TRBJ2-1	TGCGCCAGCAGTGATGTTTTTGGCGGGAGCTCCTACAATGAGCAGTTCTTC	CASSDVFGGSSYNEQFF
18	NA	TRBV11-2	TRBD2	TRBJ2-1	TGTGCCAGCAGCTTAGTGTGGACTAGCGCTAGCTCCTACAATGAGCAGTTCTTC	CASSLVWTSASSYNEQFF
16	few	TRBV10-3	TRBD2	TRBJ2-1	TGTGCCATCAGTGACTACTCTAGCGGGAGTCGTGATGAGCAGTTCTTC	CAISDYSSGSRDEQFF
14	NA	TRBV4-2	NA	TRBJ2-3	TGTGCCAGCAGCCCCTGGACTATCCAAGATACGCAGTATTTT	CASSPWTIQDTQYF
16	NA	TRBV18	TRBD1	TRBJ1-5	TGTGCCAGCTCACCCCAGGGGGCAGTGGATAATCAGCCCCAGCATTTT	CASSPQGAVDNQPQHF
15	NA	TRBV27	NA	TRBJ1-5	TGTGCCAGCAGCCTAACCAGGTTTAGCAATCAGCCCCAGCATTTT	CASSLTRFSNQPQHF
15	NA	TRBV19	TRBD2	TRBJ2-7	TGTGCCAGACAGCGATTTAGCGGGAGGTACTACGAGCAGTACTTC	CARQRFSGRYYEQYF
17	once	TRBV24-1	NA	TRBJ2-5	TGTGCCACCAGTGATTTTTCAGGGGCGTCGGGGTGGGAGACCCAGTACTTC	CATSDFSGASGWETQYF
16	NA	TRBV6-4	TRBD1	TRBJ2-1	TGTGCCAGCAGTGACCCGGACAGGGCCTTCTACAATGAGCAGTTCTTC	CASSDPDRAFYNEQFF